This entry lists 10 T cell receptor beta chains sequenced from one sample in a study of T cell repertoires in cytomegalovirus infection. TCRdb re-called the reads through MiXCR, storing one row per CDR3 protein. The sample has approximately 1,000,000 distinct CDR3 sequences, roughly 30% seen once. The antigens of these receptors remain unknown. Material: cultured CD8+ T cells from PBMCs, obtained from culture after CMV antigen stimulation. The receptor set was obtained from a human donor in good health (CMV status not recorded). Some clones in this sample may be carry-over from other donors' samples.

The genes are TRBV15 and TRBJ2-5; perhaps TRBD1 as D (6 bases). V was clipped by 8 bases and J by 2 bases, with 12 bases between them. Germline CDR1 reads LNHNV; CDR2 reads YYDKDF (reference sequence). The CDR3 runs to 13 residues. The CDR3 DNA reads TGTGCCACCGGGGGCGACAGACAAGAGACCCAGTACTTC. It translates to CATGGDRQETQYF.

There are a few counts of this clonotype. The genes are TRBV19 and TRBJ2-7, with 8 positions matching TRBD1. Trimming cost V 3 bases and J 6 bases; bases outside gene matches: 7. Germline loops: CDR1 LNHDA, CDR2 SQIVND (reference sequence). The CDR3 is 14 amino acids. The CDR3: CASSIGGTGGEQYF. The CDR3 DNA is TGTGCCAGTAGTATCGGAGGGACAGGTGGCGAGCAGTACTTC.

V gene TRBV6-4 combines with J gene TRBJ1-1; 7 bases map to TRBD1. CDR1 is MRHNA, CDR2 SNTAGT, per germline. V gave up 4 bases and J gave up 7 bases; unmatched junction bases: 6. The CDR3 has 13 amino acids. The CDR3 loop reads CASSVYRGREAFF. The CDR3 DNA reads TGTGCCAGCAGTGTTTACAGGGGACGTGAAGCTTTCTTT.

This clonotype was observed a handful of times. The chain couples TRBV20-1 to TRBJ2-7; D uncertain. This CDR3 has 12 residues. V lost 7 bases, J lost 1 base, and 11 bases lay in between. CDR1 and CDR2 (germline): DFQATT, SNEGSKA (reference sequence). The CDR3 nucleotides are TGCAGTGGTCGTGGCAATTCCTACGAGCAGTACGTC. As protein: CSGRGNSYEQYV.

This clonotype appeared a single time. The J gene is TRBJ1-5, the V gene TRBV7-9; D ambiguous. From germline, CDR1 is SEHNR and CDR2 FQNEAQ (reference sequence). CDR3 length: 12 residues. V lost 8 bases, J lost 3 bases, and 8 bases lay in between. DNA for the CDR3: TGTGCCAGCGGAGATACCAATCAGCCCCAGCATTTT. It specifies CASGDTNQPQHF.

The genes are TRBV7-3 and TRBJ2-7; either TRBD1 or TRBD2 may supply D (6 bases each). Trimming took off 4 bases at V and 1 base at J, with 11 bases between the two ends. CDR3 length equals 14 residues. The V gene's germline CDR1 is SGHTA and CDR2 FQGTGA. CDR3 sequence (DNA): TGTGCCAGCAGCTCCGGGGGCTGTTCCTACGAGCAGTACGTC. Residues: CASSSGGCSYEQYV.

The chain links TRBV5-6 to TRBJ2-1, with 11 bases lining up with TRBD1. V trimming: 0 bases; J trimming: 2 bases; junction bases outside the gene matches: 4. The germline gives CDR1 SGHDT, CDR2 YYEEEE. This CDR3 comprises 17 residues. DNA of the CDR3: TGTGCCAGCAGCTTGGTGGGACAGGGGGTTGCCTACAATGAGCAGTTCTTC. It encodes CASSLVGQGVAYNEQFF.

The rearrangement joins TRBV19 to TRBJ1-1; tentatively, D is TRBD1 (6 bases). The CDR3 is 15 amino acids. Trimming shortened V by 9 bases and J by 5 bases, and 22 bases separated the two germline ends. Germline V gives CDR1 LNHDA, CDR2 SQIVND (reference sequence). The CDR3 bases are TGTGCCAGCCTTGGCTGGGGGCAGGGAGGAACTGAAGCTTTCTTT. It encodes CASLGWGQGGTEAFF.

The rearrangement links TRBV7-6 to TRBJ1-1; tentatively, D is TRBD1 (5 bases). CDR3 size: 15 residues. Trimming removed 7 bases from V and 3 bases from J, with 18 bases in between. Germline lookup yields CDR1 SGHVS and CDR2 FNYEAQ. CDR3 protein: CASIEREMGDTEAFF. The CDR3 region has the DNA TGTGCCAGCATAGAAAGGGAGATGGGGGACACTGAAGCTTTCTTT.

The chain has TRBV2 and TRBJ2-7, with a tentative D call TRBD1 (6 bases). The CDR3 length is 12 residues. Germline loops: CDR1 SNHLY, CDR2 FYNNEI. V gave up 9 bases and J gave up 3 bases, with 12 bases separating them. CDR3 bases: TGTGCCAGAGGGGGACGATTCTACGAGCAGTACGTC. Translation: CARGGRFYEQYV.